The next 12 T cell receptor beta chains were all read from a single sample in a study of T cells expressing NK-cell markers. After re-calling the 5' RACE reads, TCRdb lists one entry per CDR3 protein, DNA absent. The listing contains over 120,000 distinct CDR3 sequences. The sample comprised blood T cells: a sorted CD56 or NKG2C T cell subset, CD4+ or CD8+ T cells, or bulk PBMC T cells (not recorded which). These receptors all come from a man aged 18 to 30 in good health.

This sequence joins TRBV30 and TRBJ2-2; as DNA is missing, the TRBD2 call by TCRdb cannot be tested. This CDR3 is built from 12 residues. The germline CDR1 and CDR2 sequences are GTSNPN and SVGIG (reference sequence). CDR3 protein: CACRRDTGELFF.

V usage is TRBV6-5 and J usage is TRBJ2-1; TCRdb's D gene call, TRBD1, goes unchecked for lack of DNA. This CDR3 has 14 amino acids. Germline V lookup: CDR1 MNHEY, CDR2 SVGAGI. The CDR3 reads CASSYSDRNNEQFF.

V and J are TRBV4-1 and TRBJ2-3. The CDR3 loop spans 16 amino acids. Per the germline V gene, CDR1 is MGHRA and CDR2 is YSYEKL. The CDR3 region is CASSQTPGRSTDTQYF.

This chain's CDR3 is CASRGYPLDTEAFF. The J gene is TRBJ1-1, the V gene TRBV5-1. CDR1 is SGHRS, CDR2 YFSETQ, per germline. The length of the CDR3 is 14 residues.

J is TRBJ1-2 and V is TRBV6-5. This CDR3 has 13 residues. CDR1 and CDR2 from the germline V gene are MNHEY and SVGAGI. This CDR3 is CASSYQANYGYTF.

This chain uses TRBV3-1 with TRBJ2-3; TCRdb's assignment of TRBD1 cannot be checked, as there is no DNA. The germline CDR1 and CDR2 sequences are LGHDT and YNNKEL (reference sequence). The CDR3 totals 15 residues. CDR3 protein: CASSQDWGVADTQYF.

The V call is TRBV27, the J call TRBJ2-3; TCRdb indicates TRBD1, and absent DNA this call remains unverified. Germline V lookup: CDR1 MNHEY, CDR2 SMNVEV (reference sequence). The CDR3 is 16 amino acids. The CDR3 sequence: CASSLRTGAVGDTQYF.

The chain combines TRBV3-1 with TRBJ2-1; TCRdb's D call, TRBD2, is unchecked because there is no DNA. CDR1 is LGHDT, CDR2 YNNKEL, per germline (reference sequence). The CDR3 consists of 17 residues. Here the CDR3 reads CASSQDLGTSGEHEQFF.

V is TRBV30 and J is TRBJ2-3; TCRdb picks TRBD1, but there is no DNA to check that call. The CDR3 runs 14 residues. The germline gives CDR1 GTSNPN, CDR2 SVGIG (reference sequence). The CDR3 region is CAWSPGESTDTQYF. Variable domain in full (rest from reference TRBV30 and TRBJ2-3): SQTIHQWPATLVQPVGSPLSLECTVEGTSNPNLYWYRQAAGRGLQLLFYSVGIGQISSEVPQNLSASRPQDRQFILSSKKLLLSDSGFYLCAWSPGESTDTQYFGPGTRLTVL.

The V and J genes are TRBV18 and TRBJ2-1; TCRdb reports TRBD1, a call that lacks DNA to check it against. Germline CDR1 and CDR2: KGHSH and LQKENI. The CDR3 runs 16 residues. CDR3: CASSLYTGTGVNEQFF.

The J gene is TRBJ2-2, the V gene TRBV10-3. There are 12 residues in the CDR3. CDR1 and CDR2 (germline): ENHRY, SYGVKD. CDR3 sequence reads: CATVGNTGELFF.

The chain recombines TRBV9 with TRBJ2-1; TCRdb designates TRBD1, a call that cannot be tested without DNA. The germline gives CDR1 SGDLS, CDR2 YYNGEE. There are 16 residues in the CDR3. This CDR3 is CASSPGGGRGYNEQFF.